This entry is about one T cell receptor beta chain. PCR used 60 Vbeta primers and 13 Jbeta primers. In the original analysis: A later analysis tallied tens of millions of unique TCR beta chains, around 12 million of them shared. Profiling relied on immunoSEQ multiplex PCR, and the TCRdb table lists in-frame clones only, not all of them. That table is the source of V, J and clone size, and D and trimming were worked out from the DNA. The table gives 50,000 or so clones; the top ten clones make up around 2.1% of it. The CDR3 totals 14 residues. The V end lost 5 bases, the J end lost 0 bases, and 11 bases lay between the germline ends. CDR1 and CDR2 (germline): MGHDK, SYGVNS. This specimen comes from a study of cytomegalovirus exposure and HLA in healthy donors.

The material sequenced was PBMCs. This TCR was recovered from a woman aged 18-29 years in good health and CMV-seronegative. The chain uses TRBV25-1 and TRBJ2-7; tentative D call: TRBD2 (5 bases). The DNA of the CDR3 is TGTGCCAGCAGTTCCTCGGGGTTCTCCTACGAGCAGTACTTC. Protein product: CASSSSGFSYEQYF.